The 12 T cell receptor beta chains in this list originate from one sample, sequenced in a study of cytomegalovirus exposure and HLA in healthy donors. The PCR contained 60 Vbeta and 13 Jbeta primers. Generated by immunoSEQ multiplex PCR, the TCRdb table keeps only in-frame clones and is missing some. The sample contains about 110,000 clones, 80% to 85% of which appear only once. The sequenced material came from PBMCs. The receptors originated from a man aged 25 to 45 in good health and CMV-seropositive.

The chain joins TRBV5-1 to TRBJ1-1; 8 bases align to TRBD1. The junction had 3 bases not matched to a gene; V was cut back by 4 bases and J by 4 bases. This CDR3 region has 13 residues. The germline gives CDR1 SGHRS, CDR2 YFSETQ. The CDR3 loop reads CASSPDRGTEAFF. CDR3 in DNA: TGCGCCAGCAGCCCCGACAGGGGCACTGAAGCTTTCTTT.

V gene TRBV27 combines with J gene TRBJ2-7, with D tentatively TRBD1 (5 bases). Per the germline V gene, CDR1 is MNHEY and CDR2 is SMNVEV (reference sequence). Trimming took 1 base from V and 1 from J, leaving 14 bases between them. The CDR3 is 16 amino acids. CDR3 sequence reads: CASSLFSVGQSYEQYF. The DNA of the CDR3 is TGTGCCAGCAGTTTATTCTCTGTGGGGCAGTCCTACGAGCAGTACTTC.

Only a few counts were recorded for this clone. The chain uses TRBV18 and TRBJ1-2, with 8 bases identical to TRBD1. CDR3 length: 15 amino acids. V dropped 3 bases and J dropped 4; count of bases not matched to a gene: 7. The germline V gene has CDR1 KGHSH and CDR2 LQKENI. The CDR3 is CASSPRTGTGYGYTF. CDR3 bases: TGTGCCAGCTCACCCCGGACAGGGACCGGCTATGGCTACACCTTC.

J is TRBJ2-5 and V is TRBV11-3; 7 bases are a match to TRBD2. The trim removed 5 bases at V and 0 bases at J, leaving 3 bases unmatched. The V gene's germline CDR1 is SGHNT and CDR2 YENEEA. This CDR3 spans 14 amino acids. Written as DNA, the CDR3 is TGTGCCAGCAGCCGCGGGACTAACCAAGAGACCCAGTACTTC. It encodes CASSRGTNQETQYF.

The chain links TRBV5-6 to TRBJ2-4; no clear D. The CDR3 has 16 amino acids. Trimming stripped 2 bases from V and 0 bases from J, with 12 bases between. The germline V gene encodes CDR1 SGHDT and CDR2 YYEEEE. CDR3 nucleotides: TGTGCCAGCAGCTTAAGACTTGAACTAGCCAAAAACATTCAGTACTTC. Encoded protein: CASSLRLELAKNIQYF.

The chain links TRBV7-8 to TRBJ2-6; perhaps TRBD2 as D (6 bases). This CDR3 region has 16 residues. Per the germline V gene, CDR1 is SGHVS and CDR2 is FQNEAQ. Between the trimmed V and J ends, which lost 6 bases and 4 bases, there was a span of 16 bases. The CDR3: CASRRSGLSGANVLTF. The DNA for the CDR3 is TGTGCCAGCAGGCGGTCGGGACTCTCGGGGGCCAACGTCCTGACTTTC.

This clone showed up just once. This chain uses TRBV27 with TRBJ2-3; 10 bases agree with TRBD2. The CDR3 spans 15 residues. V trimming: 7 bases; J trimming: 5 bases; junction bases outside the gene matches: 9. CDR1 MNHEY and CDR2 SMNVEV come from the germline V gene (reference sequence). The chain's CDR3 is CASKEASGGVDTQYF. The CDR3 DNA is TGTGCCAGCAAGGAGGCTAGCGGGGGTGTAGATACGCAGTATTTT.

The rearrangement joins TRBV9 to TRBJ2-7; D perhaps matches TRBD2 (7 bases). The length of the CDR3 is 18 residues. The germline CDR1 and CDR2 sequences are SGDLS and YYNGEE. The V gene lost 0 bases and the J gene lost 6 bases, with 25 bases spanning the gap. The CDR3 DNA follows: TGTGCCAGCAGCGTAGTTTGTAGGGGGGGGGTTGAAGGGTTCGAGCAGTACTTC. Its protein is CASSVVCRGGVEGFEQYF. Drawing the rest from reference TRBV9 and TRBJ2-7, the complete variable domain is DSGVTQTPKHLITATGQRVTLRCSPRSGDLSVYWYQQSLDQGLQFLIQYYNGEERAKGNILERFSAQQFPDLHSELNLSSLELGDSALYFCASSVVCRGGVEGFEQYFGPGTRLTVT.

As concerns this clone: One end of the junction varies from germline; a read error may be responsible. The chain links TRBV5-1 to TRBJ2-1; 9 bases are a match to TRBD2. From germline, CDR1 is SGHRS and CDR2 YFSETQ. This CDR3 contains 13 residues. Here the CDR3 reads CASSLAALAGPVF. As DNA, the CDR3 is TGCGCCAGCAGCTTGGCCGCCCTAGCGGGACCAGTCTTC.

This rearrangement joins TRBV18 to TRBJ2-1; 9 bases map to TRBD1. Germline assignment: CDR1 KGHSH and CDR2 LQKENI. The CDR3 is 13 amino acids. V was clipped by 11 bases and J by 7 bases; unmatched bases: 9. CDR3 coding DNA: TGTGCCTCCACGGGGGGACAGGGAAATGAGCAGTTCTTC. Translating gives CASTGGQGNEQFF.

V and J are TRBV11-2 and TRBJ2-1; 9 positions match TRBD2. V lost 3 bases to trimming and J lost 4 bases; unmatched junction nucleotides: 4. The CDR3 is made up of 15 amino acids. The germline V gene has CDR1 SGHAT and CDR2 FQNNGV. Written as DNA, the CDR3 is TGTGCCAGCAGCTTTACCGCGGGGGGGTACAATGAGCAGTTCTTC. It is translated as CASSFTAGGYNEQFF.

The chain is built from TRBV4-1 and TRBJ1-2; the D gene is possibly TRBD1 (6 bases). The V gene lost 3 bases and the J gene lost 8 bases, with 16 bases spanning the gap. From germline, CDR1 is MGHRA and CDR2 YSYEKL. This CDR3 has 14 residues. The DNA for the CDR3 is TGCGCCAGCAGCCACCCTTCGGGACATTCGGGCTACACCTTC. It specifies CASSHPSGHSGYTF.